This T cell receptor beta chain came from a study of identical twins. This clonotype was recorded many times. Antigen specificity is unknown. The CDR3 is 15 residues long. V shed 3 bases and J 7 bases; nucleotides not matched to a gene: 6. In germline, CDR1 is LGHDT, CDR2 YNNKEL (reference sequence). TCRdb re-derived calls from the 5' RACE reads in MiXCR, one entry per CDR3 protein. The table has nearly 250,000 distinct CDR3 sequences, about 7% seen once; the top ten hold roughly 3.6%. Each donor was a healthy Caucasian. Whole-study results and caveats: Insertion counts were lower in abundant cord blood beta clonotypes, a trend that memory repertoires did not show. Twin pairs had excess sharing that was weaker in beta out-of-frame sequences. A partial confounding effect on zero-insertion analyses could come from invariant MAIT and iNKT cells.

This same sample was also part of a study on yellow fever vaccine responses in identical twins.

The J gene is TRBJ1-1, the V gene TRBV3-1; 12 nucleotides match TRBD1. The TCR comes from a woman younger than 35 in good health. The sequenced material came from memory (CD45RO+) T cells sorted from blood. The CDR3 coding sequence is TGTGCCAGCAGCCATTGGGACAGGGGGCTCGGTGAAGCTTTCTTT. This translates into CASSHWDRGLGEAFF.